This TCR beta chain was identified in a study of cytomegalovirus exposure and HLA in healthy donors. Healthy bone marrow donors supplied every sample. Losses at the gene ends were 6 bases for V and 5 bases for J; bases not matched to a gene: 7. CDR1 and CDR2 (germline): MNHNS, SASEGT. The CDR3 sequence is 15 residues long. PCR used 60 Vbeta primers and 13 Jbeta primers. The data were produced by immunoSEQ multiplex PCR, yet TCRdb's version contains in-frame clones alone and is incomplete. The sample lists some 140,000 clones; 70% to 80% were seen once. The chain links TRBV6-1 to TRBJ1-2, with 12 bases matching TRBD1. Sequencing was carried out using PBMCs. The sequence came from a man younger than 45 in good health and CMV-seropositive. The CDR3: CASSEGQGATYGYTF. The CDR3 DNA sequence: TGTGCCAGCAGCGAGGGACAGGGGGCTACGTATGGCTACACCTTC.